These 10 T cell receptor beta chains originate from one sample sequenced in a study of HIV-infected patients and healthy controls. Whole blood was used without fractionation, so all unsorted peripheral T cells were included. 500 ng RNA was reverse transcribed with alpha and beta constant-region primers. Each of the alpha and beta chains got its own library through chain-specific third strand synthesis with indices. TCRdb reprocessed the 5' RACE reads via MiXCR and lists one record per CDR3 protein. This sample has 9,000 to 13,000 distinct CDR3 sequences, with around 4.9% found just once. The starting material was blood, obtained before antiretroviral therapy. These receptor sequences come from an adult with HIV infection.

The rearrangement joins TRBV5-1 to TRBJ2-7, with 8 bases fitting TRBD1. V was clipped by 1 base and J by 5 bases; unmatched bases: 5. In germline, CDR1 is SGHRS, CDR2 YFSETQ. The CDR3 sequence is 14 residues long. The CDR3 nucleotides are TGCGCCAGCAGCTTGATCCCAGGGGGCCACGAGCAGTACTTC. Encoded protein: CASSLIPGGHEQYF.

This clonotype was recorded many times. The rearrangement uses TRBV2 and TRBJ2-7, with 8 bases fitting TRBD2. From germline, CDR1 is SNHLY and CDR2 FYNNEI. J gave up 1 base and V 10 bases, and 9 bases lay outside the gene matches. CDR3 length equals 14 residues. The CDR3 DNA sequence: TGTGCCACTATAGCGGGGCGTGGGTCCTACGAGCAGTACTTC. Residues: CATIAGRGSYEQYF. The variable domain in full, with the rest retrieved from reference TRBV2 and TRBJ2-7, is EPEVTQTPSHQVTQMGQEVILRCVPISNHLYFYWYRQILGQKVEFLVSFYNNEISEKSEIFDDQFSVERPDGSNFTLKIRSTKLEDSAMYFCATIAGRGSYEQYFGPGTRLTVT.

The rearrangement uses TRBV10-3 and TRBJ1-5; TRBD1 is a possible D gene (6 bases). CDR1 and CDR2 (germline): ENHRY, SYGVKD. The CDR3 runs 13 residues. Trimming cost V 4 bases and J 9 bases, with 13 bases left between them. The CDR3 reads CAISAQGSTPQHF. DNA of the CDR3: TGTGCCATCAGTGCGCAGGGGAGCACGCCCCAGCATTTT.

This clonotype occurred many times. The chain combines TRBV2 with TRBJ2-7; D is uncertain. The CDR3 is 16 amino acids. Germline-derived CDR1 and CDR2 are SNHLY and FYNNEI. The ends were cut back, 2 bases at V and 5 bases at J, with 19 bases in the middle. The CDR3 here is CASSENTARRADEQYF. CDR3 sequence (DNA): TGTGCCAGCAGTGAAAATACCGCGAGAAGGGCAGACGAGCAGTACTTC. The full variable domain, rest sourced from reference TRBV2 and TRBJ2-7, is EPEVTQTPSHQVTQMGQEVILRCVPISNHLYFYWYRQILGQKVEFLVSFYNNEISEKSEIFDDQFSVERPDGSNFTLKIRSTKLEDSAMYFCASSENTARRADEQYFGPGTRLTVT.

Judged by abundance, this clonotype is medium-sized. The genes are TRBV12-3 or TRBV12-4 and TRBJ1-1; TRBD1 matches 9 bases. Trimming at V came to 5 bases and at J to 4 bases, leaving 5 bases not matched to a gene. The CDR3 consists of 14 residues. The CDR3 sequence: CASSPTGGTTEAFF. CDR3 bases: TGTGCCAGCAGTCCGACAGGGGGGACCACTGAAGCTTTCTTT.

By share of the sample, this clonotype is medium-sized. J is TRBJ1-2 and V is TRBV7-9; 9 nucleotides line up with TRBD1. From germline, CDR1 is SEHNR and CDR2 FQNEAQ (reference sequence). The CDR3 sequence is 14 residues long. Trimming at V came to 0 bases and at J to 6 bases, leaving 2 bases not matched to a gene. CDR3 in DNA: TGTGCCAGCAGCTTAGCGGGACAGGGTCATGGCTACACCTTC. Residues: CASSLAGQGHGYTF. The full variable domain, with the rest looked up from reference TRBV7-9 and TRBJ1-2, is DTGVSQNPRHKITKRGQNVTFRCDPISEHNRLYWYRQTLGQGPEFLTYFQNEAQLEKSRLLSDRFSAERPKGSFSTLEIQRTEQGDSAMYLCASSLAGQGHGYTFGSGTRLTVV.

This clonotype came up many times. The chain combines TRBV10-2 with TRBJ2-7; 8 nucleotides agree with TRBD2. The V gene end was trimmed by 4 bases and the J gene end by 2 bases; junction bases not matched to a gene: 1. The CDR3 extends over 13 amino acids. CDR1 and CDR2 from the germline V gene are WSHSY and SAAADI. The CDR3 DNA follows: TGCGCCAGCAGTGTGACTAGCGCCTACGAGCAGTACTTC. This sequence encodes CASSVTSAYEQYF.

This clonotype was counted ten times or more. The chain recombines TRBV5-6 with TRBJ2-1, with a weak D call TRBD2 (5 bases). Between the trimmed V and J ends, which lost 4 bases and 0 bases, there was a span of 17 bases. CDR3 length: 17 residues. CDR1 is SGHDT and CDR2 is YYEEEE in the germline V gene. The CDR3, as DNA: TGTGCCAGCAGCCGGGATGCATGGACTCTCTCCTACAATGAGCAGTTCTTC. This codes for CASSRDAWTLSYNEQFF.

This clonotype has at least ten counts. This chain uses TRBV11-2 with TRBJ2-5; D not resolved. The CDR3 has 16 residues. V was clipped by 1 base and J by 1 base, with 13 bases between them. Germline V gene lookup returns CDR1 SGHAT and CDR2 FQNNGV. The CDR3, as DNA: TGTGCCAGCAGCTTAGGTCTCGCAGCGTCCCAAGAGACCCAGTACTTC. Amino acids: CASSLGLAASQETQYF.

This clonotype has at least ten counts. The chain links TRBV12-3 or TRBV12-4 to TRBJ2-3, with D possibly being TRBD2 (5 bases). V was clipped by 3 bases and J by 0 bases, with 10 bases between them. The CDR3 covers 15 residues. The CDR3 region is CASSFEGASTDTQYF. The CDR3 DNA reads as TGTGCCAGCAGTTTCGAGGGAGCTAGCACAGATACGCAGTATTTT.